The 27 T cell receptor beta chains given below trace back to one sample, sequenced in a study of tumor-infiltrating lymphocytes in primary liver carcinoma. Without any cell sorting, about 18-31 mg of bulk tissue yielded co-extracted RNA and DNA. Making TCR beta cDNA involved around 520 ng total RNA and a constant-region primer. Libraries of TCR beta came from three nested multiplex PCR rounds with slightly modified ARM-PCR. TRBV1-TRBV30 forward primers and a C-beta reverse primer were used in the first two PCR rounds, which each ran for about 11 cycles. TCRdb independently ran MiXCR on the multiplex PCR reads; one entry per CDR3 protein. There are 65,000 to 90,000 distinct CDR3 sequences in the sample; 72% occur only once, and roughly 19% lies in the top ten. Sequenced input: liver tumor tissue from sampling region 1. Stated subset: tumor region T1, superior pole. All receptors come from a man aged 35-49 years with primary liver carcinoma and hepatitis B virus infection.

This clonotype was counted a few times. One end of the junction is discordant with germline, which a read error may explain. V is TRBV5-1 and J is TRBJ1-5; D is possibly TRBD1 (6 bases). The CDR3 totals 15 residues. Germline-derived CDR1 and CDR2 are SGHRS and YFSETQ. CDR3 DNA: TGCGCCAGCAGCTTGACAGGGTTGGGAAATCAGCCCCTGCATTTT. Protein: CASSLTGLGNQPLHF.

This clonotype appeared many times. CDR3 sequence reads: CAITGTPGEQYF. CDR3 in DNA: TGTGCCATCACCGGGACACCGGGCGAGCAGTACTTC. The genes are TRBV10-3 and TRBJ2-7; D is possibly TRBD1 (6 bases). CDR3 length: 12 residues. The germline V gene encodes CDR1 ENHRY and CDR2 SYGVKD. Trimming left V 7 bases short and J 6 bases short, with 13 bases between.

This chain links TRBV12-3 or TRBV12-4 with TRBJ2-1, with D hard to call. The CDR3 length is 14 residues. The CDR3 bases are TGTATCAGCAGTCTACCCGGTCACTACAATGAGCAGTTCTTC. This gives the protein CISSLPGHYNEQFF.

The V call is TRBV12-3 or TRBV12-4, the J call TRBJ1-5; the D is unclear. Trimming took 5 bases from V and 0 from J, leaving 8 bases between them. This CDR3 is built from 14 residues. CDR3 region: CASSAPISNQPQHF. Written as DNA, the CDR3 is TGTGCCAGCAGTGCACCAATTAGCAATCAGCCCCAGCATTTT.

A word on this clonotype: Relative to the germline gene, one junction end is altered; a read error may explain this. The V gene is TRBV6-6, the J gene TRBJ2-7; unclear D gene. This CDR3 is 13 amino acids long. Germline V gene lookup returns CDR1 MNHNY and CDR2 SVGAGI (reference sequence). The CDR3 sequence: CVSTFGPDYEQYF. The DNA of the CDR3 is TGTGTCAGCACTTTCGGACCGGACTACGAGCAGTACTTC.

As for this clonotype: The junction departs from germline at one end; a sequencing error may be responsible. The chain links TRBV6-5 to TRBJ1-3; TRBD1 might be the D (5 bases). The germline V gene encodes CDR1 MNHEY and CDR2 SVGAGI. This CDR3 spans 15 amino acids. The CDR3 loop reads CSRSFGASSGNTIYF. CDR3 bases: TGTTCCAGGAGTTTCGGGGCCAGCTCTGGAAACACCATATATTTT.

A note on this clonotype: A much larger clone lies a single base off, so this may be a read error. This sequence joins TRBV13 and TRBJ2-7, with no clear D. V shed 0 bases and J shed 1 base, with 13 bases lying between them. Per germline, CDR1 PRHDT and CDR2 FYEKMQ (reference sequence). This CDR3 is built from 16 residues. The CDR3 sequence: CASSLGGRSGSYEQYF. For the CDR3, the DNA is TGTGCCAGCAGCTTAGGAGGCCGGAGTGGATCCTACGAGCAGTACTTC.

A note on this clonotype: As the CDR3 is not closed by the conserved phenylalanine or tryptophan, this likely results from a read error. The limits of the CDR3 on the DNA are not certain, so only TCRdb's listed CDR3 is given. The J gene is TRBJ2-1, the V gene TRBV11-3; the D segment call TRBD1 is taken from the table without a DNA check. Both ends counted, the CDR3 spans 14 residues. In germline, CDR1 is SGHNT, CDR2 YENEEA. The CDR3 region is CACSSPGPINEQFL.

Of note for this clonotype: One base away lies a much larger clone, so this may be a sequencing read error. The V call is TRBV28, the J call TRBJ1-1; D is uncertain. V was shortened by 2 bases and J by 3 bases, with 13 bases between the two germline ends. In germline, CDR1 is MDHEN, CDR2 SYDVKM. This CDR3 comprises 15 residues. CDR3 DNA: TGTGCCAGCAGTTTACATGGATCTGCGGACACTGAAGCTTTCTTT. Its translation is CASSLHGSADTEAFF.

The rearrangement joins TRBV7-9 to TRBJ2-4, with D possibly TRBD2 on 6 matching bases. Per the germline V gene, CDR1 is SEHNR and CDR2 is FQNEAQ (reference sequence). The CDR3 has 15 amino acids. For the CDR3, the DNA is TGTGTCATCAGCCGCAACACGGGGGATGAAAACATTCAGTACTTC. Protein sequence: CVISRNTGDENIQYF.

Concerning this clonotype itself: Mismatch with germline at one junction end may stem from a read error. The gene calls are TRBV29-1 and TRBJ2-3, with no clear D. Germline V gives CDR1 SQVTM, CDR2 ANQGSEA. This CDR3 spans 10 amino acids. The DNA of the CDR3 is TGCAGCCTTGAAGCACATCCTCAGTATTTT. Protein sequence: CSLEAHPQYF.

The table lists this clonotype with a few counts. V is TRBV18 and J is TRBJ2-1; TRBD1 matches 8 bases. CDR1 is KGHSH and CDR2 is LQKENI in the germline V gene. The CDR3 covers 17 residues. The ends lost 5 bases at V and 3 bases at J; junction bases unmatched: 12. DNA for the CDR3: TGTGCCAGCTCAGCCGGGACAGGCGGCGGGAACTACAATGAGCAGTTCTTC. As protein: CASSAGTGGGNYNEQFF.

The sample holds many counts of this clonotype. V usage is TRBV4-2 and J usage is TRBJ2-4; D is ambiguous. V lost 3 bases, J lost 0 bases, and 6 bases lay in between. CDR1 is LGHNA, CDR2 YNFKEQ, per germline. CDR3 length: 14 residues. The chain's CDR3 is CASSQDLAKNIQYF. CDR3 nucleotide sequence: TGTGCCAGCAGCCAGGACCTAGCCAAAAACATTCAGTACTTC.

There are many counts of this clonotype. The CDR3: CASSTTSNEQFF. Here the CDR3 DNA reads TGTGCCAGCAGCACTACTAGCAATGAGCAGTTCTTC. The J gene is TRBJ2-1, the V gene TRBV7-9; TRBD2 might be the D (5 bases). Trimming pared 5 bases from V and 6 bases from J, leaving 8 bases between. Germline assignment: CDR1 SEHNR and CDR2 FQNEAQ (reference sequence). The CDR3 covers 12 residues.

This clonotype has ten or more counts. The V and J genes are TRBV7-8 and TRBJ2-1, with D perhaps matching TRBD2 (6 bases). The CDR3 is made up of 15 amino acids. V was shortened by 5 bases and J by 7 bases, with 18 bases between the two germline ends. Germline V gives CDR1 SGHVS, CDR2 FQNEAQ. The CDR3 here is CASSPPETSRNEQFF. The CDR3 DNA follows: TGTGCCAGCAGCCCTCCCGAGACTAGTCGGAATGAGCAGTTCTTC.

This chain links TRBV7-9 with TRBJ2-3; TRBD1 might be the D (5 bases). V lost 3 bases and J 5 bases, leaving 18 bases between the germline ends. CDR1 and CDR2 from the germline V gene are SEHNR and FQNEAQ (reference sequence). This CDR3 contains 16 residues. In nucleotides, the CDR3 is TGTGCCAGCAGCTTGGGTTATAGAGGACACATAGATACGCAGTATTTT. It encodes CASSLGYRGHIDTQYF.

The rearrangement joins TRBV5-4 to TRBJ1-3; D uncertain. The CDR3 consists of 12 residues. Per the germline V gene, CDR1 is SGHNT and CDR2 is YYREEE (reference sequence). Deletions cut 9 bases from V and 4 bases from J, with 11 bases between. The CDR3, as DNA: TGTGCCAAGAGCTTGACGGGAAACACCATATATTTT. It codes for CAKSLTGNTIYF.

Notes on this clonotype: This CDR3 fails to terminate in the conserved phenylalanine or tryptophan, so it likely reflects a read error. V gene TRBV13 combines with J gene TRBJ2-7; TRBD1 might be the D (5 bases). Per germline, CDR1 PRHDT and CDR2 FYEKMQ (reference sequence). CDR3 length equals 11 residues. Trimming removed 0 bases from V and 10 bases from J, with 7 bases in between. CDR3 DNA sequence: TGTGCCAGCAGCTTAGGTCAGGGTCAGTACTTA. Translated, it gives CASSLGQGQYL.

At least ten counts were recorded for this clonotype. The rearrangement links TRBV6-1 to TRBJ2-7, with D perhaps TRBD2 (6 bases). Germline V gene lookup returns CDR1 MNHNS and CDR2 SASEGT. The CDR3 runs to 15 residues. The V end lost 3 bases, the J end lost 3 bases, and 15 bases lay between the germline ends. The CDR3 DNA reads TGTGCCAGCAGTGACGGCGGACGCGGGGTCTACGAGCAGTACTTC. Amino acid sequence: CASSDGGRGVYEQYF.

As concerns this clonotype: A junction boundary mismatches the germline segment, possibly from a read error. The V and J genes are TRBV11-2 and TRBJ2-5; no reliable D call. The CDR3 is 13 residues long. Germline CDR1 reads SGHAT; CDR2 reads FQNNGV. CDR3 sequence: CVSSLSVGETQYF. DNA of the CDR3: TGTGTCAGCAGCCTTAGTGTCGGAGAGACCCAGTACTTC.

In DNA form, the CDR3 reads TGTGCCAGTAATCGAGCTGGGGCCAACGTCCTGACTTTC. This sequence encodes CASNRAGANVLTF. The V gene is TRBV12-3 or TRBV12-4, the J gene TRBJ2-6; D is unclear. This CDR3 is 13 amino acids long. Trimming pared 9 bases from V and 2 bases from J, leaving 8 bases between.

Note on this clonotype: Lacking the conserved final phenylalanine or tryptophan, this CDR3 likely reflects a read error. This sequence joins TRBV29-1 and TRBJ2-7; maybe TRBD1 (5 bases). Trimming pared 2 bases from V and 5 bases from J, leaving 16 bases between. The germline CDR1 and CDR2 sequences are SQVTM and ANQGSEA. There are 14 residues in the CDR3. This chain's CDR3 is CSVEYIGRANEQYL. The CDR3 DNA sequence: TGCAGCGTTGAATATATCGGCAGGGCGAACGAGCAGTACCTC.

This clonotype has only one observation. A read error may produce the germline difference seen at one junction end. The CDR3 DNA reads as TGCGCCAGCGGCCAAATCCCTCCCGGGGAGCTGTTTTTT. This gives the protein CASGQIPPGELFF. The chain links TRBV4-1 to TRBJ2-2; no clear D. There are 13 residues in the CDR3. The germline CDR1 and CDR2 sequences are MGHRA and YSYEKL.

A few counts support this clonotype. V is TRBV27 and J is TRBJ1-5; D may be TRBD1 (6 bases). CDR1 MNHEY and CDR2 SMNVEV come from the germline V gene (reference sequence). The CDR3 has 15 residues. V was clipped by 2 bases and J by 6 bases, with 14 bases between them. CDR3 sequence (DNA): TGTGCCAGCAGTTTAATACAGGGTCCGGGTCAGCCCCAGCATTTT. Translated, it gives CASSLIQGPGQPQHF.

This clonotype was seen more than once but under ten times. A much more abundant neighbour one base away suggests this may be a read error. This chain connects TRBV5-1 to TRBJ2-7; weak D call: TRBD2 (6 bases). The CDR3 spans 13 residues. The germline CDR1 and CDR2 sequences are SGHRS and YFSETQ. Trimming took 3 bases from V and 6 from J, leaving 13 bases between them. The DNA for the CDR3 is TGCGCCAGCAGCTCTGAGACTAGGGTCGAGCAGTACTTC. As protein: CASSSETRVEQYF.

About this clonotype itself: This CDR3 is missing its conserved last phenylalanine or tryptophan, likely due to a read error. The chain links TRBV19 to TRBJ2-7; 10 bases map to TRBD2. With V trimmed by 5 bases and J by 3 bases, 4 bases remained unmatched. CDR3 length equals 14 residues. CDR1 and CDR2 from the germline V gene are LNHDA and SQIVND (reference sequence). The CDR3, as DNA: TGTGCCAGTAGTCCCGGACTAGCGGACTACGAGCAGTACTCC. It yields the protein CASSPGLADYEQYS.

Of note for this clonotype: At one end, the junction sequence differs from germline, possibly due to a read error. The rearrangement links TRBV28 to TRBJ2-7; D is perhaps TRBD2 (6 bases). Germline lookup yields CDR1 MDHEN and CDR2 SYDVKM. This CDR3 comprises 15 residues. CDR3 protein: CVSSRIGGVESGQYF. DNA of the CDR3: TGTGTCAGCAGCCGCATAGGAGGGGTTGAATCAGGGCAGTACTTC.